Listed below are T cell receptor beta chains from one sample, sequenced in a study of blood T cells in healthy people across ages. Via MiXCR, TCRdb re-called the 5' RACE reads, giving one row per CDR3 protein. The top ten clones hold around 11% of a sample with 1.5 million to 2 million distinct CDR3 sequences, about 35% of them seen once. Sequencing was carried out using blood. The receptors stem from a woman in her 30s in good health. Both conserved end residues are part of each CDR3. Fields, in order: D gene, clone size, V gene, J gene, CDR3 DNA, CDR3 protein. A D gene is named only where the DNA matches it firmly. Size values are once, few and many counts, or a class for expanded clones, and some rows have none.

TRBD1,NA,TRBV6-1,TRBJ2-3,TGTGCCAGCAGTGCGGGACAGGGGGGGGCAGATACGCAGTATTTT,CASSAGQGGADTQYF
NA,NA,TRBV6-1,TRBJ1-6,TGTGCCAGCAGTGAAAGGGGGAGGGAACGGTATAATTCACCCCTCCACTTT,CASSERGRERYNSPLHF
NA,few,TRBV27,TRBJ1-2,TGTGCCAGCAGTTCCGTCGGGGGCGCGGGTGGCTACACCTTC,CASSSVGGAGGYTF
NA,few,TRBV20-1,TRBJ1-1,TGCAGTGCTAGAGAATGGGTACAGGGTATTACTGAAGCTTTCTTT,CSAREWVQGITEAFF
TRBD1,NA,TRBV5-1,TRBJ1-2,TGCGCCAGCAGCTTGAGCCCGACAGGGGCGAACTATGGCTACACCTTC,CASSLSPTGANYGYTF
NA,many,TRBV4-1,TRBJ2-1,TGCGCCAGCAGCCAAGGAGCGATTCTCTCCTACAATGAGCAGTTCTTC,CASSQGAILSYNEQFF
NA,NA,TRBV20-1,TRBJ1-1,TGCAGTGCTAGAGATCTCCAGGAAAGGGTTGATACTGAAGCTTTCTTT,CSARDLQERVDTEAFF
NA,many,TRBV5-6,TRBJ1-1,TGTGCCAGCAGTAGGAGCAACACTGAAGCTTTCTTT,CASSRSNTEAFF
NA,NA,TRBV4-1,TRBJ1-5,TGCGCCAGCAGCCAAGATCAGGTCCAGCCCCAGCATTTT,CASSQDQVQPQHF
NA,NA,TRBV12-3/TRBV12-4,TRBJ2-1,TGTGCCAGCAGTTTTCTTTTCGGGGGCGGAAAGTTCTTC,CASSFLFGGGKFF
NA,NA,TRBV20-1,TRBJ1-2,TGCAGTGCCGCACAGGGCTACTATGGCTACACCTTC,CSAAQGYYGYTF
NA,once,TRBV3-1,TRBJ2-3,TGTGCCAGCAGCCAAGCTACAGGCGGCACTGGCGGAGATACGCAGTATTTT,CASSQATGGTGGDTQYF
NA,few,TRBV5-1,TRBJ1-4,TGCGCCAGCAGCTTGGGTCGGGCTGGGGCAACTAATGAAAAACTGTTTTTT,CASSLGRAGATNEKLFF
TRBD1,NA,TRBV7-9,TRBJ1-6,TGTGCCAGCAGCTCCCGGACAGGGTGGGTCCTCCACTTT,CASSSRTGWVLHF
TRBD1,NA,TRBV9,TRBJ2-3,TGTGCCGGCAGCGTAAGAGGGGACAGGGCAGCAGATACGCAGTATTTT,CAGSVRGDRAADTQYF
NA,NA,TRBV9,TRBJ2-1,TGTGCCAGCAGCCCACGTTCGAACCGTGGGGATGAGCAGTTCTTC,CASSPRSNRGDEQFF
NA,many,TRBV20-1,TRBJ2-5,TGCAGTGCCCCACTACCGGGACTCTCGGAAGAGACCCAGTACTTC,CSAPLPGLSEETQYF
NA,NA,TRBV5-1,TRBJ2-6,TGCGCCAGTACAGGTGGATCTGGGACCAACGTCCTGACTTTC,CASTGGSGTNVLTF
NA,NA,TRBV25-1,TRBJ1-4,TGTGCCAGCAGCGAAAGGGTCGGTAATGAAAAACTGTTTTTT,CASSERVGNEKLFF
TRBD1,many,TRBV4-2,TRBJ2-1,TGTGCCAGCAGCCAAGAAGGGGGCATCGCCTACAATGAGCAGTTCTTC,CASSQEGGIAYNEQFF
TRBD1,NA,TRBV6-5,TRBJ2-7,TGTGCCAGCAAAAAACGGCCACAGGGGCAAGACGAGCAGTACTTC,CASKKRPQGQDEQYF
TRBD2,few,TRBV7-3,TRBJ2-1,TGTGCCAGCAGCCCCGTAGCGGGGCTTCGCAATGAGCAGTTCTTC,CASSPVAGLRNEQFF
NA,NA,TRBV6-1,TRBJ2-7,TGTGCCAGCAGTGAAGGACTAGGCCAAACCTACGAGCAGTACTTC,CASSEGLGQTYEQYF
NA,NA,TRBV15,TRBJ2-7,TGTGCCACCAGCAGAGACAGGGTTGACAACGAGCAGTACTTC,CATSRDRVDNEQYF
TRBD2,few,TRBV12-5,TRBJ2-3,TGTGCTAGTGGTGAAGGGACTAGCGGGCTGAGCACAGATACGCAGTATTTT,CASGEGTSGLSTDTQYF
NA,NA,TRBV25-1,TRBJ2-3,TGTGCCAGCAGTCGGGGCCTTACTGGCACAGATACGCAGTATTTT,CASSRGLTGTDTQYF
NA,NA,TRBV15,TRBJ2-4,TGTGCCACCAGCAGAGATTGGGCCCGGAGAGGGTTTGCCAAAAACATTCAGTACTTC,CATSRDWARRGFAKNIQYF
NA,many,TRBV28,TRBJ2-7,TGTGCCAGCAATAATTTCTACGAGCAGTACTTC,CASNNFYEQYF
NA,NA,TRBV30,TRBJ1-2,TGTGCCTGGAGTGGTCAGAAGATATATGGCTACACCTTC,CAWSGQKIYGYTF
TRBD2,NA,TRBV7-2,TRBJ2-1,TGTGCCGGCGAGATCGGGGGGTCCATGAATGAGCAGTTCTTC,CAGEIGGSMNEQFF
NA,NA,TRBV20-1,TRBJ2-7,TGCAGTGCTAGCCTGAAGAAATACGAGCAGTACTTC,CSASLKKYEQYF
NA,NA,TRBV2,TRBJ2-7,TGTGCCAGCGTGGAGATCGAGCAGTACTTC,CASVEIEQYF
NA,NA,TRBV28,TRBJ2-6,TGTGCCACCCTACAACAGCGGTCTGGGACCAACGTCCTGACTTTC,CATLQQRSGTNVLTF
NA,NA,TRBV4-1,TRBJ2-4,TGCGCCAGCAGCCTATTCGGAAAGCAGGTTAAGGAAAACATTCAGTACTTC,CASSLFGKQVKENIQYF
NA,NA,TRBV7-2,TRBJ1-2,TGTGCCAGCAGCTTAGGTTACGGGGATGACTATGGCTACACCTTC,CASSLGYGDDYGYTF
NA,NA,TRBV9,TRBJ1-2,TGTGCCAGCAGCCCGCAGACAGCCGGAGGCTACACCTTC,CASSPQTAGGYTF
NA,NA,TRBV3-1,TRBJ2-7,TGTGCCAGCAGCTACAGGGAGGCCTACGAGCTGTACTTC,CASSYREAYELYF
NA,NA,TRBV6-1,TRBJ2-6,TGTGCCAGCAGTGACTTCCGAACTGGGGCCAACGTCCTGACTTTC,CASSDFRTGANVLTF
NA,NA,TRBV7-2,TRBJ1-5,TGTGCCAGCAGCTCGGGCCCCAATCAGCCCCAGCATTTT,CASSSGPNQPQHF
NA,many,TRBV12-3/TRBV12-4,TRBJ1-2,TGTGCCAGCAGCACGGGTCATGGCTACACCTTC,CASSTGHGYTF
NA,NA,TRBV5-1,TRBJ2-5,TGCGTCAGCAGCTTATTTAATAAAGAGACCCAGTACTTC,CVSSLFNKETQYF
NA,once,TRBV6-6,TRBJ1-5,TGTGCCAGCAGTTCCCACGGCAGGGAAGATCAGCCCCAGCATTTT,CASSSHGREDQPQHF
TRBD1,NA,TRBV27,TRBJ1-2,TGTGCCAGCAGTTTTGACAGGGCAAGGGGCTACACCTTC,CASSFDRARGYTF
TRBD1,NA,TRBV7-3,TRBJ2-7,TGTGCCAGCAGCCGTCAGACAGGGCATTTGAACGAGCAGTACTTC,CASSRQTGHLNEQYF
NA,few,TRBV7-8,TRBJ1-1,TGTGCCAGCACTTCCGCTGGGGGTCCGAACACTGAAGCTTTCTTT,CASTSAGGPNTEAFF
TRBD2,once,TRBV27,TRBJ2-3,TGTGCCAGCAGGGGGCTAGCGGGAACCGCGAGCACAGATACGCAGTATTTT,CASRGLAGTASTDTQYF
TRBD1,few,TRBV29-1,TRBJ1-5,TGCAGCGTCCAGGACAGGGGACTTCGTGGCAATCAGCCCCAGCATTTT,CSVQDRGLRGNQPQHF
NA,NA,TRBV27,TRBJ2-3,TGTGCCAGCAGTTTATCTTCCGGACTATTCACAGATACGCAGTATTTT,CASSLSSGLFTDTQYF
NA,NA,TRBV21-1,TRBJ2-6,TGTGCCAGCAGCGGTGAGGGGGGCAGTCCATCTGGGGCCAACGTCCTGACTTTC,CASSGEGGSPSGANVLTF
NA,few,TRBV3-1,TRBJ2-1,TGTGCCAGCAGCCAGCAAGGTTATGATGAGCAGTTCTTC,CASSQQGYDEQFF
NA,NA,TRBV15,TRBJ2-1,TGTGCCACCAGCAGAGAGGGAAAAGGGCTAAGGCAGTTCTTC,CATSREGKGLRQFF
NA,few,TRBV20-1,TRBJ2-3,TGCAGTGCGATCCCCCCGACACACGATACGCAGTATTTT,CSAIPPTHDTQYF
NA,few,TRBV20-1,TRBJ1-4,TGCAGTGCTAGAACCCGAACGGGACCTTCGCTCGATGGAAAACTGTTTTTT,CSARTRTGPSLDGKLFF
TRBD2,NA,TRBV11-2,TRBJ2-7,TGTGCCAGCAGCTTAGTGGGGGTAGCGGGGGCCCACGAGCAGTACTTC,CASSLVGVAGAHEQYF